Presented here are 27 T cell receptor beta chains from one specimen sequenced in a study. Tregs were sorted as CD4+CD25+CD127-/low cells. The TRBV12-4/TRBJ1-2 clonotypes were amplified using barcode primers with ligated adaptors. In TCRdb, the multiplex PCR reads were re-called with MiXCR into one record per CDR3 protein. The table has 800 to 1,000 distinct CDR3 sequences, 2% to 3% seen once. The sample consisted of Tregs sorted from blood. Every receptor here comes from a female donor with breast cancer.

Within the sample, this clonotype is medium-sized. The gene calls are TRBV12-3 or TRBV12-4 and TRBJ1-2; 7 bases agree with TRBD1. Unmatched junction bases numbered 4, after V lost 5 bases and J lost 1 base. The CDR3 has 14 residues. The CDR3 reads CASSTDRVNYGYTF. Written as DNA, the CDR3 is TGTGCCAGCAGTACCGACAGGGTTAACTATGGCTACACCTTC.

This clonotype is deemed medium-sized. The V gene is TRBV12-3 or TRBV12-4, the J gene TRBJ1-2; D is undetermined. CDR3 length equals 11 residues. V was shortened by 6 bases and J by 8 bases, with 10 bases between the two germline ends. CDR3 coding DNA: TGTGCCAGCAGCCTTCTAGAAGGCTACACCTTC. Translating gives CASSLLEGYTF.

By proportion, this clonotype is medium-sized. The V and J genes are TRBV12-3 or TRBV12-4 and TRBJ1-2; tentative D call: TRBD1 (5 bases). This CDR3 spans 11 amino acids. V was pared by 6 bases and J by 4 bases, with 6 bases between. CDR3 sequence (DNA): TGTGCCAGCAGAGGGGCCTATGGCTACACCTTC. Amino acids: CASRGAYGYTF.

By proportion, this clonotype is medium-sized. The chain is built from TRBV12-3 or TRBV12-4 and TRBJ1-2; D is unresolved. V gave up 3 bases and J gave up 7 bases, with 9 bases separating them. The CDR3 consists of 12 residues. The CDR3 spells CASSFQWGGYTF. CDR3 nucleotide sequence: TGTGCCAGCAGTTTCCAGTGGGGTGGCTACACCTTC.

This clonotype is labeled medium-sized (0.01 to 0.1%). The V and J genes are TRBV12-3 or TRBV12-4 and TRBJ1-2; D possibly corresponds to TRBD1 (6 bases). The CDR3 covers 13 residues. The V and J ends lost 2 bases and 8 bases respectively, with 12 bases between them. DNA for the CDR3: TGTGCCAGCAGTTTACAGGGGTTTGGCGGCTACACCTTC. Amino acids: CASSLQGFGGYTF.

This clonotype ranks as large. The chain is built from TRBV12-3 or TRBV12-4 and TRBJ1-2; D unresolved. V lost 7 bases, J lost 6 bases, and 33 bases lay in between. CDR3 size: 19 residues. The CDR3 here is CASNRMTIPGHGIGDGYTF. The CDR3 coding sequence is TGTGCCAGCAATCGGATGACAATTCCGGGCCACGGGATCGGTGATGGCTACACCTTC.

This clonotype is medium-sized in the sample. The chain uses TRBV12-3 or TRBV12-4 and TRBJ1-2, with TRBD1 as a possible D gene (5 bases). Deletions cut 3 bases from V and 5 bases from J, with 13 bases between. The CDR3 runs 14 residues. CDR3 in amino acids: CASSFGTEHYGYTF. In nucleotides, the CDR3 is TGTGCCAGCAGTTTCGGGACCGAACATTATGGCTACACCTTC.

By frequency in the sample, this clonotype is medium-sized (0.01 to 0.1%). CDR3 amino acids: CASSPGTGAYGYTF. CDR3 in DNA: TGTGCCAGCAGTCCCGGGACAGGGGCCTATGGCTACACCTTC. The chain recombines TRBV12-3 or TRBV12-4 with TRBJ1-2; TRBD1 matches 10 bases. The length of the CDR3 is 14 residues. Trimming removed 5 bases from V and 4 bases from J; junction bases left unmatched: 4.

This clonotype is termed medium-sized. The V call is TRBV12-3 or TRBV12-4, the J call TRBJ1-2; 7 nucleotides line up with TRBD1. The CDR3 is made up of 14 amino acids. V shed 3 bases, J shed 7 bases, and the junction held 8 bases outside the gene matches. CDR3 nucleotide sequence: TGTGCCAGCAGTTTTAACAGGGGTAATTTTGGCTACACCTTC. Its translation is CASSFNRGNFGYTF.

By sample fraction, this clonotype is medium-sized. CDR3 region: CASRIRRDSYGYTF. The CDR3 DNA reads as TGTGCCAGCAGGATTCGGCGGGACAGCTATGGCTACACCTTC. This rearrangement joins TRBV12-3 or TRBV12-4 to TRBJ1-2, with TRBD1 matching 7 bases. V shed 6 bases, J shed 4 bases, and the junction held 8 bases outside the gene matches. The CDR3 runs 14 residues.

By its share, this clonotype is medium-sized. The rearrangement joins TRBV12-3 or TRBV12-4 to TRBJ1-2; 7 positions match TRBD1. Losses at the gene ends were 6 bases for V and 7 bases for J; bases not matched to a gene: 8. The CDR3 is 13 residues long. The CDR3 loop is CASSSGQSLGYTF. The CDR3 DNA reads as TGTGCCAGCAGCTCGGGACAGAGTCTTGGCTACACCTTC.

This clonotype is medium-sized within its sample. As DNA, the CDR3 is TGTGCCAGCAGTTTAGAGGGAACCTATGGCTACACCTTC. This translates into CASSLEGTYGYTF. This sequence joins TRBV12-3 or TRBV12-4 and TRBJ1-2; no definite D call. This CDR3 contains 13 residues. V gave up 1 base and J gave up 4 bases, with 7 bases separating them.

This clonotype is judged large (0.1 to 1%). The gene calls are TRBV12-3 or TRBV12-4 and TRBJ1-2; D call uncertain. V lost 5 bases and J lost 4, with 11 bases in between. The CDR3 totals 13 residues. The CDR3 region has the DNA TGTGCCAGCAGTCCGCGGCAGTTCTATGGCTACACCTTC. As protein: CASSPRQFYGYTF.

Judged by abundance, this clonotype is medium-sized. The V and J genes are TRBV12-3 or TRBV12-4 and TRBJ1-2; a weak D match, TRBD1 (5 bases). V dropped 9 bases and J dropped 2 bases, with 7 bases sitting between them. The CDR3 is 11 amino acids. This CDR3 is CASSGNYGYTF. CDR3 sequence (DNA): TGTGCCAGTTCAGGGAACTATGGCTACACCTTC.

By its share, this clonotype is medium-sized (0.01 to 0.1%). This rearrangement joins TRBV12-3 or TRBV12-4 to TRBJ1-2, with 7 bases lining up with TRBD1. The CDR3 consists of 14 residues. V lost 5 bases, J lost 8 bases, and 11 bases stayed unmatched. The CDR3 spells CASSRRQGLKGYTF. DNA for the CDR3: TGTGCCAGCAGTCGCCGACAGGGTTTAAAGGGCTACACCTTC.

In this sample, this clonotype is medium-sized. The J gene is TRBJ1-2, the V gene TRBV12-3 or TRBV12-4; D is uncertain. V was clipped by 3 bases and J by 2 bases, with 10 bases between them. The length of the CDR3 is 14 residues. CDR3 in amino acids: CASSFYLQNYGYTF. CDR3 in DNA: TGTGCCAGCAGTTTCTACCTACAGAACTATGGCTACACCTTC.

This clonotype is termed medium-sized. The gene calls are TRBV12-3 or TRBV12-4 and TRBJ1-2; D is unresolved. The CDR3 contains 14 residues. Trimming left V 2 bases short and J 1 base short, with 8 bases between. Here the CDR3 DNA reads TGTGCCAGCAGTTTACTGGGCAGTAACTATGGCTACACCTTC. Translated, it gives CASSLLGSNYGYTF.

In its sample, this clonotype is medium-sized. This chain connects TRBV12-3 or TRBV12-4 to TRBJ1-2, with D tentatively TRBD1 (5 bases). The length of the CDR3 is 14 residues. Trimming took off 3 bases at V and 8 bases at J, with 16 bases between the two ends. CDR3 coding DNA: TGTGCCAGCAGTTTGGACAACGTTAAGTACGGCTACACCTTC. Protein product: CASSLDNVKYGYTF.

This clonotype ranks as medium-sized. The V and J genes are TRBV12-3 or TRBV12-4 and TRBJ1-2; possible D gene TRBD1, 6 bases. The V and J ends lost 4 bases and 1 base respectively, with 19 bases between them. CDR3 length: 17 residues. The CDR3 here is CASSSTLGQRDNYGYTF. CDR3 coding DNA: TGTGCCAGCAGTTCAACTTTAGGACAGAGAGATAACTATGGCTACACCTTC.

This clonotype is medium-sized within its sample. This sequence joins TRBV12-3 or TRBV12-4 and TRBJ1-2, with a tentative D call TRBD1 (6 bases). The CDR3 consists of 15 residues. Trimming stripped 5 bases from V and 3 bases from J, with 16 bases between. The CDR3 DNA is TGTGCCAGCAGTCCCGTCCCGACAGGTCACTATGGCTACACCTTC. As protein: CASSPVPTGHYGYTF.

This clonotype ranks as large (0.1 to 1%). This CDR3 reads CASSLRLNYGYTF. The DNA for the CDR3 is TGTGCCAGCAGTTTACGGTTAAACTATGGCTACACCTTC. The V gene is TRBV12-3 or TRBV12-4, the J gene TRBJ1-2, with D unresolved. V lost 2 bases to trimming and J lost 2 bases, with 6 bases between them. CDR3 size: 13 residues.

This clonotype is judged medium-sized. The DNA for the CDR3 is TGTGCCAGCAGTTTAGAGGTTGGCTATGGCTACACCTTC. Residues: CASSLEVGYGYTF. This chain connects TRBV12-3 or TRBV12-4 to TRBJ1-2; D gene unclear. The CDR3 totals 13 residues. V lost 1 base and J lost 4, with 7 bases in between.

By its share, this clonotype is medium-sized. This chain links TRBV12-3 or TRBV12-4 with TRBJ1-2; 9 bases match TRBD1. V shed 4 bases, J shed 4 bases, and the junction held 4 bases outside the gene matches. This CDR3 is 14 amino acids long. In nucleotides, the CDR3 is TGTGCCAGCAGTTCCGGGACAGGGTCCTATGGCTACACCTTC. Its protein is CASSSGTGSYGYTF.

This clonotype is categorized as medium-sized (0.01 to 0.1%). The J gene is TRBJ1-2, the V gene TRBV12-3 or TRBV12-4, with 9 bases matching TRBD1. With 7 bases clipped from V and 3 bases from J, the junction kept 6 bases outside the gene matches. CDR3 length: 14 residues. The CDR3 loop reads CASTRTGAYYGYTF. The CDR3 region has the DNA TGTGCCAGCACCAGGACAGGGGCGTACTATGGCTACACCTTC.

This clonotype is judged medium-sized. This chain connects TRBV12-3 or TRBV12-4 to TRBJ1-2, with D possibly being TRBD1 (6 bases). The CDR3 totals 16 residues. V was cut by 0 bases and J by 7 bases, with 18 bases left in between. CDR3 residues: CASSLAGQKPGAGYTF. The CDR3 coding sequence is TGTGCCAGCAGTTTAGCGGGCCAAAAGCCAGGGGCTGGCTACACCTTC.

This clonotype is hyperexpanded (1% or more) by share. V gene TRBV12-3 or TRBV12-4 combines with J gene TRBJ1-2; no reliable D call. The V end was cut by 3 bases, the J end by 4 bases, with 12 bases between. This CDR3 has 14 residues. The CDR3 region is CASSLESRGYGYTF. Written as DNA, the CDR3 is TGTGCCAGCAGTTTGGAATCCCGAGGCTATGGCTACACCTTC.

Within the sample, this clonotype is medium-sized. The chain couples TRBV12-3 or TRBV12-4 to TRBJ1-2; TRBD1 matches 10 bases. The CDR3 spans 11 residues. Trimming at V came to 9 bases and at J to 13 bases, leaving 8 bases not matched to a gene. CDR3 nucleotides: TGTGCCAGTTATGGGACAGGGGCAGTCACCTTC. Encoded protein: CASYGTGAVTF.